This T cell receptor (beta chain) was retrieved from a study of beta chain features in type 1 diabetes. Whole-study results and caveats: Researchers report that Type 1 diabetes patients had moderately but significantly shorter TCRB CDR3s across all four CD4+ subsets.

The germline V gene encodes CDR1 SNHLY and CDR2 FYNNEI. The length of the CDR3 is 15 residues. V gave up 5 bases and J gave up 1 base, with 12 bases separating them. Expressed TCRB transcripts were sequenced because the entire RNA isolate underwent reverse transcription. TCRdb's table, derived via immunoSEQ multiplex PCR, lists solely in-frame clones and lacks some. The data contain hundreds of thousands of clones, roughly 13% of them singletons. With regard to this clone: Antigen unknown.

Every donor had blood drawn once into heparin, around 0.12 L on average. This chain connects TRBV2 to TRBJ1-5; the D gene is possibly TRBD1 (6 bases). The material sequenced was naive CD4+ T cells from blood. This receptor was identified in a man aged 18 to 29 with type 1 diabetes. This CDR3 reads CASSPLTGSNQPQHF. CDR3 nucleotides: TGTGCCAGCAGTCCTCTCACAGGGAGCAATCAGCCCCAGCATTTT.